This TCR beta chain was captured by sequencing in a study of blood T cell repertoires in COVID-19. Study information: PBMCs, B-cell-depleted T cells, or T cells were the source of the cDNA or gDNA that made up the material.

CDR1 and CDR2 (germline): LGHDT, YNNKEL (reference sequence). The length of the CDR3 is 15 residues. V was clipped by 2 bases and J by 2 bases; unmatched bases: 3. How the authors handled the data: For nucleated cells, counts were estimated from reference gene primer amplification. Produced via immunoSEQ multiplex PCR; TCRdb's table is partial and in-frame only. V and J calls and clone size come straight from that table; D and trimming were deduced from the DNA. The sample includes some 200,000 clones, around four fifths of them seen just once. Enrolled during active infection, Seattle patients were then followed longitudinally.

The V and J genes are TRBV3-1 (or the pseudogene TRBV3-2) and TRBJ1-5; the match to TRBD1 covers 7 bases. The sequencing sample was made of peripheral blood. This TCR derives from a woman aged 80 or over with COVID-19, enrolled during active disease. The CDR3 region has the DNA TGTGCCAGCAGCCAATCAACAGGGGGCAATCAGCCCCAGCATTTT. Amino acids: CASSQSTGGNQPQHF.